The next 30 T cell receptor beta chains were all read from a single sample in a study of T cells in Graves' hyperthyroidism and ophthalmopathy. The investigators amplified TCR beta CDR3 regions from RNA transcripts. The primer set for the first-round RT-PCR of the TCR CDR3 was HTBI. Each CDR3 protein gets one entry after TCRdb re-called the multiplex PCR reads with MiXCR. The table lists 400,000 to 550,000 distinct CDR3 sequences, approximately 15% of them singletons. The sequenced sample consisted of blood. Receptors originate from a young woman with Graves' hyperthyroidism.

This clonotype was recorded at least ten times. This chain connects TRBV4-1 to TRBJ1-1, with unresolved D. CDR1 MGHRA and CDR2 YSYEKL come from the germline V gene. The CDR3 length is 15 residues. Trimming took off 1 base at V and 1 base at J, with 10 bases between the two ends. CDR3 region: CASSQGSAKNTEAFF. The CDR3 region has the DNA TGCGCCAGCAGCCAAGGGTCCGCTAAGAACACTGAAGCTTTCTTT.

This clonotype was found a few times. The chain employs TRBV29-1 and TRBJ2-7; D remains ambiguous. V lost 6 bases and J 6 bases, leaving 12 bases between the germline ends. This CDR3 comprises 11 residues. Germline assignment: CDR1 SQVTM and CDR2 ANQGSEA. The CDR3 region is CSVGTRAEQYF. CDR3 DNA: TGCAGCGTCGGCACGAGAGCCGAGCAGTACTTC.

A remark on this clonotype: It may be a read error: a sequence one base away is much more abundant. CDR3 bases: TGTGCCAGCAACGTCGGACTAGCGGGAGATACGCAGTATTTT. This gives the protein CASNVGLAGDTQYF. The V and J genes are TRBV11-3 and TRBJ2-3; TRBD2 aligns across 11 bases. V was pared by 7 bases and J by 5 bases, with 5 bases of the junction left unmatched. This CDR3 spans 14 amino acids. The germline gives CDR1 SGHNT, CDR2 YENEEA.

This clonotype was seen many times. The gene calls are TRBV19 and TRBJ2-1, with D perhaps matching TRBD2 (5 bases). Trimming pared 3 bases from V and 7 bases from J, leaving 10 bases between. Germline-derived CDR1 and CDR2 are LNHDA and SQIVND (reference sequence). The CDR3 sequence is 13 residues long. CDR3 residues: CASSIESGNEQFF. The CDR3 DNA is TGTGCCAGTAGTATCGAGTCGGGAAATGAGCAGTTCTTC.

This clonotype was seen a handful of times. V gene TRBV4-1 combines with J gene TRBJ2-1; perhaps TRBD2 as D (6 bases). Between the trimmed V and J ends, which lost 0 bases and 3 bases, there was a span of 15 bases. CDR1 MGHRA and CDR2 YSYEKL come from the germline V gene. This CDR3 comprises 17 residues. CDR3 in amino acids: CASSQEASLARYNEQFF. DNA of the CDR3: TGCGCCAGCAGCCAAGAAGCGAGCCTAGCGCGCTACAATGAGCAGTTCTTC.

The genes are TRBV4-1 and TRBJ1-5, with D possibly TRBD1 on 6 matching bases. The CDR3 loop spans 15 amino acids. Per the germline V gene, CDR1 is MGHRA and CDR2 is YSYEKL. V was shortened by 5 bases and J by 0 bases, with 11 bases between the two germline ends. CDR3 bases: TGCGCCAGCAGCTCCCGGACAGATAGCAATCAGCCCCAGCATTTT. Translating gives CASSSRTDSNQPQHF.

This clonotype was detected a few times. The V gene is TRBV7-3, the J gene TRBJ2-7; D may be TRBD1 or TRBD2 (5 bases each). V was trimmed by 2 bases and J by 2 bases, leaving 13 bases between them. Germline lookup yields CDR1 SGHTA and CDR2 FQGTGA. This CDR3 contains 15 residues. The CDR3 nucleotides read TGTGCCAGCAGCTTATTATCCGGGACGCCCTACGAGCAGTACTTC. Translation: CASSLLSGTPYEQYF.

The sample holds many counts of this clonotype. The chain has TRBV7-9 and TRBJ2-7; 12 nucleotides align to TRBD1. Germline V gives CDR1 SEHNR, CDR2 FQNEAQ (reference sequence). This CDR3 is built from 14 residues. Unmatched junction bases numbered 3, after V lost 5 bases and J lost 4 bases. The CDR3 region has the DNA TGTGCCAGCAGCGGGACAGGGGGCGGTTACGAGCAGTACTTC. The encoded protein is CASSGTGGGYEQYF.

This clonotype showed up many times. The J gene is TRBJ2-7, the V gene TRBV27; 9 bases are shared with TRBD1. This CDR3 spans 14 amino acids. V was pared by 3 bases and J by 0 bases, with 0 bases of the junction left unmatched. Germline loops: CDR1 MNHEY, CDR2 SMNVEV (reference sequence). The CDR3 protein is CASSLTGGSYEQYV. The CDR3 region has the DNA TGTGCCAGCAGTTTGACAGGGGGCTCCTACGAGCAGTACGTC.

This clonotype was seen ten or more times. The chain couples TRBV3-1 to TRBJ2-1; D not certain. With 1 base removed from V and 3 bases from J, the gap between germline ends came to 10 bases. Germline CDR1 is LGHDT and CDR2 is YNNKEL (reference sequence). The CDR3 runs 15 residues. CDR3 nucleotides: TGTGCCAGCAGCCAAGCACCCACACACTACAATGAGCAGTTCTTC. It specifies CASSQAPTHYNEQFF.

The chain has TRBV20-1 and TRBJ2-1; possible D gene TRBD2, 5 bases. In germline, CDR1 is DFQATT, CDR2 SNEGSKA (reference sequence). CDR3 length: 15 amino acids. The germline V and J ends were trimmed by 1 base and 7 bases, with 17 bases remaining between them. The CDR3 sequence is CSARVPGSSGNEQFF. In DNA, the CDR3 is TGCAGTGCTAGAGTGCCAGGTTCCTCGGGAAATGAGCAGTTCTTC.

The chain combines TRBV20-1 with TRBJ1-1, with a possible D match to TRBD1 (5 bases). The V end lost 7 bases, the J end lost 2 bases, and 23 bases lay between the germline ends. Germline V lookup: CDR1 DFQATT, CDR2 SNEGSKA (reference sequence). This CDR3 spans 16 amino acids. The CDR3 spells CSVASQAGTVNTEAFF. CDR3 bases: TGCAGTGTTGCCAGCCAGGCCGGGACGGTTAACACTGAAGCTTTCTTT.

This clonotype was detected many times. The J gene is TRBJ2-3, the V gene TRBV6-1; a weak D match, TRBD2 (6 bases). Germline loops: CDR1 MNHNS, CDR2 SASEGT. The CDR3 totals 14 residues. Trimming took off 8 bases at V and 5 bases at J, with 17 bases between the two ends. CDR3: CASGKDREIDTQYF. CDR3 nucleotides: TGTGCCAGCGGGAAGGACCGGGAGATAGATACGCAGTATTTT.

This clonotype came up many times. This sequence joins TRBV20-1 and TRBJ2-2; TRBD2 agrees at 11 bases. The CDR3 extends over 14 amino acids. V was clipped by 7 bases and J by 14 bases; unmatched bases: 15. Germline V CDR1 and CDR2: DFQATT, SNEGSKA (reference sequence). CDR3 DNA sequence: TGCAGTGGCCCGTCGGGTCTCACTAGCGGGAGTCTGTTTTTT. Encoded protein: CSGPSGLTSGSLFF.

This clonotype was observed at least ten times. One end of the junction fails to match germline, which may point to a read error. CDR3 sequence reads: CASSFGLAGGTGELFF. The CDR3 DNA is TGCGCCAGCAGCTTTGGACTAGCGGGAGGCACCGGGGAGCTGTTTTTT. This chain connects TRBV12-3 or TRBV12-4 to TRBJ2-2; 14 bases match TRBD2. This CDR3 contains 16 residues.

This clonotype has a handful of counts. A much larger clone sits a single nucleotide away, making a read error possible. The genes are TRBV6-2 or TRBV6-3 and TRBJ2-7; maybe TRBD1 (5 bases). Germline assignment: CDR1 MNHEY and CDR2 SVGEGT. The CDR3 contains 12 residues. V lost 8 bases and J lost 2, with 10 bases in between. DNA of the CDR3: TGTGCCAGCTTAGGCAGGGCCTACGAGCAGTACTTC. Translated, it gives CASLGRAYEQYF.

The sample holds many counts of this clonotype. The V and J genes are TRBV11-2 and TRBJ2-3, with TRBD2 as a possible D gene (6 bases). Trimming cost V 0 bases and J 0 bases, with 10 bases left between them. Germline loops: CDR1 SGHAT, CDR2 FQNNGV. This CDR3 spans 16 amino acids. CDR3 sequence (DNA): TGTGCCAGCAGCTTAGAAATAGCGGCTAGCACAGATACGCAGTATTTT. Residues: CASSLEIAASTDTQYF.

The rearrangement links TRBV5-1 to TRBJ1-1; no clear D. The CDR3 sequence is 15 residues long. In germline, CDR1 is SGHRS, CDR2 YFSETQ. Trimming took off 6 bases at V and 2 bases at J, with 17 bases between the two ends. CDR3 nucleotide sequence: TGCGCCAGCAAACTGGACTCCGGATACAACACTGAAGCTTTCTTT. It translates to CASKLDSGYNTEAFF. Variable domain in full (rest from reference TRBV5-1 and TRBJ1-1): KAGVTQTPRYLIKTRGQQVTLSCSPISGHRSVSWYQQTPGQGLQFLFEYFSETQRNKGNFPGRFSGRQFSNSRSEMNVSTLELGDSALYLCASKLDSGYNTEAFFGQGTRLTVV.

This clonotype has ten or more counts. The J gene is TRBJ2-4, the V gene TRBV24-1, with TRBD2 as a possible D gene (6 bases). The CDR3 is 16 residues long. V lost 3 bases to trimming and J lost 1 base, with 12 bases between them. From germline, CDR1 is KGHDR and CDR2 SFDVKD. The CDR3 protein is CATSDRRGWAKNIQYF. The CDR3 DNA reads as TGTGCCACCAGTGATCGGAGGGGATGGGCCAAAAACATTCAGTACTTC.

This clonotype was counted ten times or more. The chain joins TRBV3-1 to TRBJ1-5, with D unresolved. Between the trimmed V and J ends, which lost 0 bases and 9 bases, there was a span of 6 bases. From germline, CDR1 is LGHDT and CDR2 YNNKEL (reference sequence). The CDR3 covers 12 residues. The CDR3 region has the DNA TGTGCCAGCAGCCAAGATTTAGGGCCCCAGCATTTT. Translated, it gives CASSQDLGPQHF.

The V call is TRBV6-1, the J call TRBJ2-7; D is ambiguous. Trimming shortened V by 5 bases and J by 0 bases, and 11 bases separated the two germline ends. CDR1 and CDR2 (germline): MNHNS, SASEGT. The CDR3 length is 14 residues. The CDR3 reads CASSPLSTSYEQYV. The CDR3 bases are TGTGCCAGCAGTCCCCTGAGCACCTCCTACGAGCAGTACGTC.

Ten or more counts support this clonotype. The chain is built from TRBV11-2 and TRBJ2-5; tentative D call: TRBD1 (6 bases). The CDR3 is made up of 14 amino acids. Germline assignment: CDR1 SGHAT and CDR2 FQNNGV. Trimming took 5 bases from V and 0 from J, leaving 10 bases between them. CDR3 sequence reads: CASSIQGNQETQYF. DNA of the CDR3: TGTGCCAGCAGCATCCAGGGGAACCAAGAGACCCAGTACTTC.

This clonotype was observed many times. The chain uses TRBV19 and TRBJ1-1; 8 nucleotides agree with TRBD1. Trimming removed 9 bases from V and 4 bases from J; junction bases left unmatched: 4. CDR3 length equals 12 residues. Germline assignment: CDR1 LNHDA and CDR2 SQIVND (reference sequence). This CDR3 is CASSDRGTEAFF. CDR3 DNA sequence: TGTGCCAGCAGCGACAGGGGCACTGAAGCTTTCTTT.

There are many counts of this clonotype. The chain joins TRBV29-1 to TRBJ1-1; no reliable D call. The CDR3 is 10 residues long. Trimming took off 7 bases at V and 11 bases at J, with 14 bases between the two ends. The germline V gene encodes CDR1 SQVTM and CDR2 ANQGSEA. The CDR3 here is CSGMVGRAFF. DNA of the CDR3: TGCAGCGGGATGGTGGGCCGGGCTTTCTTT.

V is TRBV6-1 and J is TRBJ2-3; no firm D call. The germline CDR1 and CDR2 sequences are MNHNS and SASEGT. Trimming left V 6 bases short and J 1 base short, with 8 bases between. This CDR3 is built from 13 residues. As DNA, the CDR3 is TGTGCCAGCAGGAGGAGCGGCACAGATACGCAGTATTTT. It encodes CASRRSGTDTQYF.

There are many counts of this clonotype. This sequence joins TRBV5-1 and TRBJ1-4; tentatively, D is TRBD1 (5 bases). The CDR3 loop spans 16 amino acids. V lost 2 bases, J lost 5 bases, and 16 bases lay in between. CDR1 SGHRS and CDR2 YFSETQ come from the germline V gene. The CDR3 region has the DNA TGCGCCAGCAGCTTTTCCACCGGGACGGTAAATGAAAAACTGTTTTTT. It is translated as CASSFSTGTVNEKLFF.

In its sample, this clonotype was seen many times. The gene calls are TRBV19 and TRBJ1-4; D gene uncertain. Germline V gene sequence: CDR1 LNHDA, CDR2 SQIVND (reference sequence). This CDR3 spans 15 amino acids. V was cut by 5 bases and J by 8 bases, with 18 bases left in between. The CDR3, as DNA: TGTGCCAGTAGTGATCCGGGGTTCCATCGGGAAAAACTGTTTTTT. It encodes CASSDPGFHREKLFF.

This clonotype occurred many times. The genes are TRBV27 and TRBJ2-7; unclear D gene. The CDR3 extends over 17 amino acids. Germline V gene data show CDR1 as MNHEY and CDR2 as SMNVEV (reference sequence). V shed 1 base and J shed 6 bases, with 22 bases lying between them. The CDR3 loop reads CASSLFLLGTVRAEQYF. For the CDR3, the DNA is TGTGCCAGCAGTTTATTCCTCTTGGGCACGGTCCGTGCCGAGCAGTACTTC.

This chain's CDR3 is CASTDTRGLAGSLDTQYF. The CDR3 DNA follows: TGTGCCAGCACCGACACTAGGGGACTAGCGGGAAGTTTAGATACGCAGTATTTT. The chain joins TRBV11-2 to TRBJ2-3; 13 bases are shared with TRBD2. With 7 bases clipped from V and 5 bases from J, the junction kept 15 bases outside the gene matches. Looked up from germline, CDR1 is SGHAT and CDR2 is FQNNGV. CDR3 length: 18 residues. The variable domain in full, completed from reference TRBV11-2 and TRBJ2-3, reads EAGVAQSPRYKIIEKRQSVAFWCNPISGHATLYWYQQILGQGPKLLIQFQNNGVVDDSQLPKDRFSAERLKGVDSTLKIQPAKLEDSAVYLCASTDTRGLAGSLDTQYFGPGTRLTVL.

This clonotype was seen a handful of times. This chain joins TRBV19 and TRBJ2-1; 10 bases agree with TRBD2. The germline V gene has CDR1 LNHDA and CDR2 SQIVND (reference sequence). V lost 7 bases and J lost 7; bases outside the gene matches: 4. The CDR3 covers 13 residues. The chain's CDR3 is CASTSGSLNEQFF. In DNA, the CDR3 is TGTGCCAGTACTAGCGGGAGTTTAAATGAGCAGTTCTTC.